This TCR beta chain was obtained from a study of blood T cell repertoires in COVID-19. On the study more broadly: Sources were T cells, B-cell-depleted T cells, or PBMCs; the material itself was cDNA or gDNA.

Authors' data handling: Amplified reference gene primers provided the basis for estimating nucleated cell counts. Assay: immunoSEQ multiplex PCR; the TCRdb copy retains only in-frame clones and omits some. The D gene and trimming were derived from the DNA, and the V and J assignments and clone size from that table. The sample lists 450,000 or so clones, 70% to 90% occurring once. The CDR3 runs 13 residues. Germline V gives CDR1 MNHEY, CDR2 SVGAGI. Trimming left V 5 bases short and J 8 bases short, with 15 bases between. Sequencing was performed on peripheral blood. The rearrangement uses TRBV6-5 and TRBJ1-2; TRBD1 is a possible D gene (5 bases). The TCR was taken from a woman aged 40 to 50 with COVID-19, enrolled during active disease. The CDR3 is CASSLDSFGGYTF. The CDR3 DNA sequence: TGTGCCAGCAGTCTTGACAGCTTTGGGGGCTACACCTTC.